A single sample is the source of the 8 T cell receptor beta chains below, sequenced in a study of preoperative IRX-2 immunotherapy in early breast cancer (dated by TCRdb to the late 2010s). The treatment or condition label corresponds to: preoperative locoregional IRX-2 cytokine immunotherapy. The library was produced with the immunoSEQ multiplex PCR assay. This immuneACCESS table, as held by TCRdb, lists in-frame sequences with V and J called but not all clones. Of the missing ones, under half trace to an unresolved V gene in checked studies; the others have no known cause. The sample table shows 3,000 to 4,000 clones, and less than 75% are seen once. The ten largest account for less than 9% of the sample. The sequencing used tumor tissue, collected after IRX-2 immunotherapy. The receptors come from a human donor with breast cancer.

J is TRBJ1-6 and V is TRBV12-2; TRBD1, the table's D call, lacks a check against the DNA. TRBV12-2 is a documented pseudogene. The CDR3 is made up of 15 amino acids. For the CDR3, the DNA is TGTGCCAGTCAGGACAGGGAGGTTTTTGATTCACCCCTCCACTTT. It encodes CASQDREVFDSPLHF.

This chain links TRBV19 with TRBJ1-6; weak D call: TRBD1 (6 bases). There are 15 residues in the CDR3. Trimming took 7 bases from V and 9 from J, leaving 19 bases between them. Per germline, CDR1 LNHDA and CDR2 SQIVND (reference sequence). In nucleotides, the CDR3 is TGTGCCAGTACATCGGACAGACTGCCGGGTTCACCCCTCCACTTT. Its protein is CASTSDRLPGSPLHF.

The chain recombines TRBV5-1 with TRBJ1-1; TRBD1 matches 10 bases. The J segment lost 3 bases and the V segment lost 4 bases, leaving 6 bases of the junction unmatched. Germline V CDR1 and CDR2: SGHRS, YFSETQ. The CDR3 spans 15 residues. The CDR3 sequence: CASSRWTGGHTEAFF. DNA for the CDR3: TGCGCCAGCAGCCGATGGACAGGGGGGCACACTGAAGCTTTCTTT.

The chain uses TRBV4-1 and TRBJ2-2; 8 nucleotides match TRBD1. The CDR3 covers 15 residues. Germline V lookup: CDR1 MGHRA, CDR2 YSYEKL. With V trimmed by 1 base and J by 5 bases, 3 bases remained unmatched. Written as DNA, the CDR3 is TGCGCCAGCAGCCAAGGGACAGGGTCAACCGGGGAGCTGTTTTTT. Its translation is CASSQGTGSTGELFF.

The chain combines TRBV30 with TRBJ2-3; 7 nucleotides line up with TRBD1. The CDR3 extends over 15 amino acids. With 1 base clipped from V and 2 bases from J, the junction kept 6 bases outside the gene matches. Germline V gene sequence: CDR1 GTSNPN, CDR2 SVGIG (reference sequence). CDR3 in amino acids: CAWSETGYDTDTQYF. CDR3 nucleotides: TGTGCCTGGAGTGAGACAGGGTATGACACAGATACGCAGTATTTT. Filled out from reference TRBV30 and TRBJ2-3, the complete variable domain reads SQTIHQWPATLVQPVGSPLSLECTVEGTSNPNLYWYRQAAGRGLQLLFYSVGIGQISSEVPQNLSASRPQDRQFILSSKKLLLSDSGFYLCAWSETGYDTDTQYFGPGTRLTVL.

V and J are TRBV11-3 and TRBJ2-1; 14 positions agree with TRBD2. The V segment lost 4 bases and the J segment 7 bases; nucleotides outside the gene matches: 6. This CDR3 is built from 16 residues. Germline assignment: CDR1 SGHNT and CDR2 YENEEA. CDR3 DNA: TGTGCCAGCAGCTCACGACTAGCGGGGGGGCTTAATGAGCAGTTCTTC. It encodes CASSSRLAGGLNEQFF.

The genes are TRBV6-8 and TRBJ2-2, with 9 nucleotides matching TRBD1. CDR1 and CDR2 from the germline V gene are MNHGY and SAAAGT. V lost 6 bases, J lost 5 bases, and 7 bases stayed unmatched. This CDR3 is built from 15 residues. The CDR3 nucleotides read TGTGCCAGCAGGCCTACAGGGGGCCGGACCGGGGAGCTGTTTTTT. It is translated as CASRPTGGRTGELFF.

This rearrangement joins TRBV6-8 to TRBJ1-1; perhaps TRBD1 as D (6 bases). V was pared by 10 bases and J by 8 bases, with 17 bases between. The CDR3 runs to 12 residues. Germline V gene sequence: CDR1 MNHGY, CDR2 SAAAGT. In nucleotides, the CDR3 is TGTGCCATCAGGGAGGGGGGAACCGAAGCTTTCTTT. Amino acids: CAIREGGTEAFF.